This is a list of T cell receptor beta chains from one sample in a study of blood T cell repertoires in COVID-19. The method was immunoSEQ multiplex PCR; TCRdb's version includes in-frame clones alone and lacks a portion of them. Of almost 95,000 clones in the sample, around 67% were seen once. Sequencing was performed on peripheral blood. These TCRs come from a woman aged 55-69 years in a cohort sampled during active or convalescent COVID-19. Each CDR3 is given with its conserved first and last residue. A D gene is named only where the DNA matches it firmly. The size field is filled for only some rows; it gives once, few, many or a size class.

CASSRRPPGAGAANEKLFF	TGTGCCAGCAGCCGTAGGCCTCCTGGGGCAGGGGCAGCTAATGAAAAACTGTTTTTT	TRBV7-2	TRBJ1-4	NA	NA
CASSFQGQMNTGELFF	TGTGCCAGCAGTTTCCAGGGACAGATGAACACCGGGGAGCTGTTTTTT	TRBV27	TRBJ2-2	NA	TRBD1
CATSRGDSYGYTF	TGTGCCACCAGCAGAGGAGACAGCTATGGCTACACCTTC	TRBV15	TRBJ1-2	NA	NA
CASRHAGGVTEAFF	TGTGCCAGCAGGCACGCGGGAGGCGTCACTGAAGCTTTCTTT	TRBV3-1/TRBV3-2	TRBJ1-1	NA	NA
CASSLTGVNTGELFF	TGTGCCAGCAGCCTCACAGGGGTTAACACCGGGGAGCTGTTTTTT	TRBV5-4	TRBJ2-2	few	TRBD1
CASSERGLGYYSPLHF	TGTGCCAGCAGTGAACGCGGGTTAGGGTATTATTCACCCCTCCACTTT	TRBV6-4	TRBJ1-6	once	NA
CASSFGDRVYGYTF	TGTGCCAGCAGCTTCGGGGACAGGGTCTATGGCTACACCTTC	TRBV5-4	TRBJ1-2	few	TRBD1
CAIILDPGSNQPQHF	TGTGCCATCATCTTAGACCCCGGGAGCAATCAGCCCCAGCATTTT	TRBV7-7	TRBJ1-5	NA	NA
CASRPGTSGGTQYF	TGTGCCAGTCGACCCGGGACTAGCGGAGGTACGCAGTATTTT	TRBV27	TRBJ2-3	NA	TRBD2
CASRRGEKLFF	TGTGCCTCTAGACGGGGGGAAAAACTGTTTTTT	TRBV30	TRBJ1-4	once	NA
CASGTSGGASDTQYF	TGTGCCAGTGGGACTAGCGGGGGGGCATCAGATACGCAGTATTTT	TRBV6-6	TRBJ2-3	NA	TRBD2
CASSFDRTNTEAFF	TGTGCCAGCAGCTTTGACAGGACGAACACTGAAGCTTTCTTT	TRBV11-1	TRBJ1-1	NA	NA
CASSQVLDRGSPLHF	TGCGCCAGCAGCCAAGTTCTAGACAGGGGTTCACCCCTCCACTTT	TRBV4-1	TRBJ1-6	NA	TRBD1
CASSPPGAGSPYEQYF	TGTGCCAGCAGTCCCCCAGGGGCAGGGAGCCCCTACGAGCAGTACTTC	TRBV11-2	TRBJ2-7	NA	NA
CSAPVNTQYF	TGCAGTGCCCCGGTAAATACGCAGTATTTT	TRBV20-1	TRBJ2-3	NA	NA
CASSQTGMNTEAFF	TGCGCCAGCAGCCAGACGGGGATGAACACTGAAGCTTTCTTT	TRBV5-1	TRBJ1-1	NA	NA
CASSYSAQSVVDSYNSPLHF	TGTGCCAGCAGTTACTCAGCGCAGAGTGTGGTGGACTCCTATAATTCACCCCTCCACTTT	TRBV6-2/TRBV6-3	TRBJ1-6	NA	NA
CASSQDLQGYGYTF	TGTGCCAGCAGCCAAGATTTGCAGGGTTATGGCTACACCTTC	TRBV3-1/TRBV3-2	TRBJ1-2	NA	NA
CASRPPIYAGIWSPLHF	TGTGCCAGCAGACCGCCCATCTACGCGGGAATATGGTCACCCCTCCACTTT	TRBV11-2	TRBJ1-6	NA	NA
CASSQDFSRKETQYF	TGCGCCAGCAGCCAAGATTTTTCGAGGAAAGAGACCCAGTACTTC	TRBV4-1	TRBJ2-5	NA	NA
CASTGGQETQYF	TGTGCCAGCACCGGGGGGCAAGAGACCCAGTACTTC	TRBV12-3/TRBV12-4	TRBJ2-5	NA	TRBD2
CASSQADGTSGGPTYNEQFF	TGTGCCAGCAGCCAAGCAGACGGGACTAGCGGGGGCCCCACCTACAATGAGCAGTTCTTC	TRBV4-2	TRBJ2-1	few	TRBD2
CASSPNRGGSYNEQFF	TGTGCCAGCAGTCCTAATCGAGGGGGCTCCTACAATGAGCAGTTCTTC	TRBV2	TRBJ2-1	NA	NA
CASSDPGQVSNQPQHF	TGTGCCAGCAGTGACCCGGGACAGGTTAGCAATCAGCCCCAGCATTTT	TRBV6-1	TRBJ1-5	few	TRBD1
CASSSGTSGGSEQFF	TGCGCCAGCAGCTCAGGGACTAGCGGGGGCAGTGAGCAGTTCTTC	TRBV5-1	TRBJ2-1	few	TRBD2
CAWLTGNTIYF	TGTGCCTGGCTTACTGGAAACACCATATATTTT	TRBV30	TRBJ1-3	NA	NA
CASSPGQGYNSPLHF	TGTGCCAGCAGCCCCGGACAGGGTTATAATTCACCCCTCCACTTT	TRBV7-2	TRBJ1-6	NA	TRBD1
CASSIESRGYYGYTF	TGTGCCAGTAGTATAGAGTCCAGGGGGTACTATGGCTACACCTTC	TRBV19	TRBJ1-2	few	TRBD1
CASSVLAGGPETQYF	TGTGCCAGCAGTGTTCTAGCGGGGGGGCCGGAGACCCAGTACTTC	TRBV6-6	TRBJ2-5	NA	TRBD2
CASSTAEGVAGGYTF	TGTGCCAGCAGTACAGCGGAGGGCGTCGCGGGTGGCTACACCTTC	TRBV6-5	TRBJ1-2	NA	NA
CAISESGTAYEQYF	TGTGCCATCAGTGAGTCGGGGACAGCCTACGAGCAGTACTTC	TRBV10-3	TRBJ2-7	NA	TRBD1
CASSLIGGTGRNEQYF	TGTGCCAGCAGTCTAATAGGTGGGACAGGGCGGAACGAGCAGTACTTC	TRBV28	TRBJ2-7	NA	TRBD1
CASSPETETNEKLFF	TGTGCCAGCAGCCCGGAGACAGAAACTAATGAAAAACTGTTTTTT	TRBV11-1	TRBJ1-4	many	NA
CASSFLGVMETQYF	TGTGCCAGCAGCTTCCTCGGAGTAATGGAGACCCAGTACTTC	TRBV7-9	TRBJ2-5	few	NA
CASSDTRNEQFF	TGTGCCAGCAGCGATACCCGGAATGAGCAGTTCTTC	TRBV6-2/TRBV6-3	TRBJ2-1	NA	NA